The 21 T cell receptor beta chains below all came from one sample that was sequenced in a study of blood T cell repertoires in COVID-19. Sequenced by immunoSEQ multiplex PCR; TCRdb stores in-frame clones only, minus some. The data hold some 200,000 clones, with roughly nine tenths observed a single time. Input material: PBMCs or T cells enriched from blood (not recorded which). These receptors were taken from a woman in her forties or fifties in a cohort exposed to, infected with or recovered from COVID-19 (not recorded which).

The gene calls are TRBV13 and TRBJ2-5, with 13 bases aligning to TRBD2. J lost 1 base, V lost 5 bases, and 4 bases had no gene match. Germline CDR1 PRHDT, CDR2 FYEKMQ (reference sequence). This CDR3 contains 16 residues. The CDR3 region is CASSRRLAGGQETQYF. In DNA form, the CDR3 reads TGTGCCAGCAGCCGACGACTAGCGGGGGGCCAAGAGACCCAGTACTTC.

Here the CDR3 DNA reads TGTGCCAGCAGCGTAGGTATCGAAGCCTATGAGCAGTTCTTC. Its translation is CASSVGIEAYEQFF. The gene calls are TRBV9 and TRBJ2-1; no clear D gene. The V and J ends lost 0 bases and 8 bases respectively, with 12 bases between them. Germline CDR1 and CDR2: SGDLS and YYNGEE. The CDR3 is made up of 14 amino acids. Full variable domain (missing parts from reference TRBV9 and TRBJ2-1): DSGVTQTPKHLITATGQRVTLRCSPRSGDLSVYWYQQSLDQGLQFLIQYYNGEERAKGNILERFSAQQFPDLHSELNLSSLELGDSALYFCASSVGIEAYEQFFGPGTRLTVL.

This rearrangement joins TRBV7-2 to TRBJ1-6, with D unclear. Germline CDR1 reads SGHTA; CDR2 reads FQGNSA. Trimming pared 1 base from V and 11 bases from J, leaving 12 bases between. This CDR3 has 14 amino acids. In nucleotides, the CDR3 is TGTGCCAGCAGCTTAGTTCCAGATACAACACCCCTCCACTTT. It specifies CASSLVPDTTPLHF.

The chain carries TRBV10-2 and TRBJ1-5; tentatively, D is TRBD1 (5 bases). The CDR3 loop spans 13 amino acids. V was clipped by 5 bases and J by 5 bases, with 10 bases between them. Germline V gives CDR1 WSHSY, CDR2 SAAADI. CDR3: CASSWGEDQPQHF. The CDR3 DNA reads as TGCGCCAGCAGTTGGGGGGAGGATCAGCCCCAGCATTTT.

The CDR3: CASSIGRLNTGELFF. DNA for the CDR3: TGTGCCAGTAGTATAGGGAGGCTGAACACCGGGGAGCTGTTTTTT. This chain links TRBV19 with TRBJ2-2; TRBD2 might be the D (5 bases). Germline lookup yields CDR1 LNHDA and CDR2 SQIVND (reference sequence). CDR3 length equals 15 residues. The V end was cut by 1 base, the J end by 1 base, with 7 bases between.

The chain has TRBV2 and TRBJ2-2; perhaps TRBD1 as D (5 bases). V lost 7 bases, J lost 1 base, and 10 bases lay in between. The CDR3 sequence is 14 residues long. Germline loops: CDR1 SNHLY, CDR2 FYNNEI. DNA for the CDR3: TGTGCCAGCACCACCCAGGGGAACACCGGGGAGCTGTTTTTT. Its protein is CASTTQGNTGELFF.

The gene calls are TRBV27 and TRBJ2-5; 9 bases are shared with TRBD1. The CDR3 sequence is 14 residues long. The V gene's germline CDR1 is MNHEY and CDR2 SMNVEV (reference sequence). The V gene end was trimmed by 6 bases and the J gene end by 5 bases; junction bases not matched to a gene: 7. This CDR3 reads CASRPTGGAETQYF. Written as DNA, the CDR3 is TGTGCCAGCAGACCAACAGGGGGCGCGGAGACCCAGTACTTC.

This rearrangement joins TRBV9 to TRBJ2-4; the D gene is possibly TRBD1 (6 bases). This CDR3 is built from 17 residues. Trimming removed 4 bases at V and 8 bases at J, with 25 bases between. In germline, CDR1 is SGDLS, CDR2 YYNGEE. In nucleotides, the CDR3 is TGTGCCAGCAGCAAGACAGGTACGGGGTTCTTGTCTGACATTCAGTACTTC. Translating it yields CASSKTGTGFLSDIQYF.

In DNA form, the CDR3 reads TGTGCCAGCAGCAGAACTCGTGGACAGGGCTATGGCTACACCTTC. This gives the protein CASSRTRGQGYGYTF. The chain employs TRBV9 and TRBJ1-2; 8 bases map to TRBD1. The CDR3 covers 15 residues. Trimming took 4 bases from V and 4 from J; bases not matched to a gene: 9. Germline V lookup: CDR1 SGDLS, CDR2 YYNGEE.

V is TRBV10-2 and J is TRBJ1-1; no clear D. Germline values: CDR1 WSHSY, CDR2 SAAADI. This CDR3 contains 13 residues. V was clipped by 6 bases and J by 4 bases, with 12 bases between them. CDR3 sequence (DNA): TGCGCCAGCAGAGGCCACGGGGTCACTGAAGCTTTCTTT. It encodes CASRGHGVTEAFF.

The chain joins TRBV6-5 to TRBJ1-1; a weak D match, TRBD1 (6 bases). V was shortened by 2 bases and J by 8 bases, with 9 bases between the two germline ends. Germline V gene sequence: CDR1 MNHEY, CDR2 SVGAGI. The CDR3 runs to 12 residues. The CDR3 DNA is TGTGCCAGCAGTTACCGGGGACAAGAAGCTTTCTTT. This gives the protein CASSYRGQEAFF.

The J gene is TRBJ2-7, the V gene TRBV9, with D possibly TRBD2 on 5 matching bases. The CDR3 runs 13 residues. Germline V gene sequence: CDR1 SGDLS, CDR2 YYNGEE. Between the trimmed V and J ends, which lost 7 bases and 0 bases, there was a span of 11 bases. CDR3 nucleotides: TGTGCCAGCGTAGCGACAATCTCCTACGAGCAGTACTTC. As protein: CASVATISYEQYF.

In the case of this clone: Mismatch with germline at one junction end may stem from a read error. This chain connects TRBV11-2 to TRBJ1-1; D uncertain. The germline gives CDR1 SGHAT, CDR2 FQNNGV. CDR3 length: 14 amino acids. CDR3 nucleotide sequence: TGTGCCAGCAGCTTTTTGCAGGTGAACTCTGAAGCTTTCTTT. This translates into CASSFLQVNSEAFF.

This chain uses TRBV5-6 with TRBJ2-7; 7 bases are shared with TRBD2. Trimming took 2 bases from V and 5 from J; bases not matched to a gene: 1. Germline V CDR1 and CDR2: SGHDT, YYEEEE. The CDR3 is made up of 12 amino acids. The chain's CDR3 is CASSFLADEQYF. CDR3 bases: TGTGCCAGCAGCTTCCTAGCGGACGAGCAGTACTTC.

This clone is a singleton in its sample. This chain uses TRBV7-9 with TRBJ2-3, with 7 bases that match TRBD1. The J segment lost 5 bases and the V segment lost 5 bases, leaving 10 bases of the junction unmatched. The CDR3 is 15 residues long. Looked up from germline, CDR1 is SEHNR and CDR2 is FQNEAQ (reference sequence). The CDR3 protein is CASSPWDRGVDTQYF. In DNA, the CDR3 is TGTGCCAGCAGCCCTTGGGACAGAGGGGTAGATACGCAGTATTTT.

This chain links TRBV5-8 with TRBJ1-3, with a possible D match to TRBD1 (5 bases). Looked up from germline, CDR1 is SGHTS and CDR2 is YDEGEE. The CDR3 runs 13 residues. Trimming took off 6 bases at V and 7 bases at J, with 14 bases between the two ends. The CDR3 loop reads CASTPLRGNTIYF. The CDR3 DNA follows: TGTGCCAGCACCCCCTTACGGGGGAACACCATATATTTT.

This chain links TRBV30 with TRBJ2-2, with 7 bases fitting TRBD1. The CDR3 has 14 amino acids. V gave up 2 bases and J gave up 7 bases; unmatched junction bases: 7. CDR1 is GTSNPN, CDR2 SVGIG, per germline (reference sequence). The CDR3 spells CAWSKGGSVGELFF. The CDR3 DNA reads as TGTGCCTGGAGTAAAGGGGGCTCGGTCGGGGAGCTGTTTTTT.

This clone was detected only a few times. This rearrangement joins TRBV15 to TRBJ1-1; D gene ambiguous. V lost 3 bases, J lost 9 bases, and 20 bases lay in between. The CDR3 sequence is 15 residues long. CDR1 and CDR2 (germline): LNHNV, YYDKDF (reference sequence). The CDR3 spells CATSSASLQGSKAFF. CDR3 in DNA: TGTGCCACCAGCAGTGCTTCCCTGCAAGGGAGTAAAGCTTTCTTT.

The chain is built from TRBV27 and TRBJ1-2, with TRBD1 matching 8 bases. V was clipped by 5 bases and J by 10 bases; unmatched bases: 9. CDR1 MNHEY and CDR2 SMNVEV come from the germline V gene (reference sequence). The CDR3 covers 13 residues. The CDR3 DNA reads TGTGCCAGCAGTCGGACAGGGCGGGAGACCTACACCTTC. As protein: CASSRTGRETYTF.

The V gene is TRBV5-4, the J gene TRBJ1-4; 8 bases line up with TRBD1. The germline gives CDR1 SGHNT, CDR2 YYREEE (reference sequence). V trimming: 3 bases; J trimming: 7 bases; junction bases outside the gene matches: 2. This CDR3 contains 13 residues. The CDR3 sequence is CASSSDRVEKLFF. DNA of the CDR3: TGTGCCAGCAGCTCGGACAGGGTTGAAAAACTGTTTTTT.

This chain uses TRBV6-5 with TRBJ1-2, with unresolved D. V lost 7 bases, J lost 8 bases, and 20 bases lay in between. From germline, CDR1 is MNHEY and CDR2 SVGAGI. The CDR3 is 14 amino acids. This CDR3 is CASTLAIFGGGYTF. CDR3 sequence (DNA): TGTGCCAGCACCCTGGCGATTTTCGGCGGGGGCTACACCTTC.